The 20 T cell receptor beta chains below come from one sample, sequenced in a study of cytomegalovirus exposure and HLA in healthy donors. The PCR ran on 60 Vbeta and 13 Jbeta primers. Only in-frame clones appear in the TCRdb table, and some are missing; sequencing was by immunoSEQ multiplex PCR. This sample's table reports 100,000 or so clones. The specimen was PBMCs. The receptors stem from a woman under 40 in good health and CMV-seronegative.

V and J are TRBV10-3 and TRBJ1-5, with 7 bases identical to TRBD1. Germline CDR1 reads ENHRY; CDR2 reads SYGVKD. The CDR3 is 14 amino acids. After removal of 8 bases from V and 3 bases from J, the junction contained 7 bases not matched to a gene. CDR3 sequence (DNA): TGTGCCATCGGACCCGGGACAGACAATCAGCCCCAGCATTTT. Translated: CAIGPGTDNQPQHF.

This chain joins TRBV9 and TRBJ1-4; D is perhaps TRBD1 (6 bases). The CDR3 has 14 amino acids. Germline V gene data show CDR1 as SGDLS and CDR2 as YYNGEE. The V and J ends lost 0 bases and 7 bases respectively, with 10 bases between them. Here the CDR3 reads CASSVAGAGEKLFF. The CDR3 DNA follows: TGTGCCAGCAGCGTAGCAGGGGCGGGTGAAAAACTGTTTTTT.

The chain combines TRBV28 with TRBJ1-1, with D possibly being TRBD1 (5 bases). The germline V and J ends were trimmed by 6 bases and 1 base, with 15 bases remaining between them. Germline CDR1 MDHEN, CDR2 SYDVKM. The CDR3 has 15 amino acids. This chain's CDR3 is CASRTPWGGNTEAFF. DNA of the CDR3: TGTGCCAGCAGAACCCCCTGGGGGGGGAACACTGAAGCTTTCTTT.

The chain carries TRBV6-1 and TRBJ2-3; 8 bases agree with TRBD2. V gave up 6 bases and J gave up 2 bases; unmatched junction bases: 4. Germline V lookup: CDR1 MNHNS, CDR2 SASEGT. The CDR3 covers 14 residues. As DNA, the CDR3 is TGTGCCAGCAGGGCTAGCGGGTTCACAGATACGCAGTATTTT. This encodes CASRASGFTDTQYF.

The chain recombines TRBV18 with TRBJ2-7; D not certain. V was shortened by 1 base and J by 5 bases, with 9 bases between the two germline ends. The germline V gene has CDR1 KGHSH and CDR2 LQKENI. The CDR3 runs to 13 residues. The CDR3 is CASSPLESDEQYF. Here the CDR3 DNA reads TGTGCCAGCTCACCACTGGAGTCCGACGAGCAGTACTTC.

V and J are TRBV18 and TRBJ2-5; D may be TRBD1 (6 bases). Judging by the DNA end, TRBJ2-7 fits better; the J call may be wrong. Germline CDR1 KGHSH, CDR2 LQKENI. The CDR3 has 12 residues. CDR3: CASSADSYEQYF. DNA for the CDR3: TGTGCCAGCTCCGCGGACAGCTACGAGCAGTACTTC.

This chain connects TRBV7-2 to TRBJ1-2, with 7 positions matching TRBD1. Losses at the gene ends were 4 bases for V and 4 bases for J; bases not matched to a gene: 12. There are 16 residues in the CDR3. Germline assignment: CDR1 SGHTA and CDR2 FQGNSA. This chain's CDR3 is CASSSSAPTGAYGYTF. Written as DNA, the CDR3 is TGTGCCAGCAGCTCTTCTGCGCCTACAGGGGCCTATGGCTACACCTTC.

This chain connects TRBV18 to TRBJ2-5, with 9 bases lining up with TRBD2. The V gene's germline CDR1 is KGHSH and CDR2 LQKENI. The CDR3 totals 14 residues. V gave up 0 bases and J gave up 4 bases; unmatched junction bases: 0. The CDR3 protein is CASSPPSGRETQYF. The CDR3 nucleotides are TGTGCCAGCTCACCACCTAGCGGGAGAGAGACCCAGTACTTC.

The chain couples TRBV11-2 to TRBJ1-1; D gene unclear. Germline-derived CDR1 and CDR2 are SGHAT and FQNNGV. The CDR3 has 14 amino acids. Trimming cost V 2 bases and J 1 base, with 8 bases left between them. The CDR3 is CASSLTRGNTEAFF. The CDR3 DNA follows: TGTGCCAGCAGCTTAACACGGGGGAACACTGAAGCTTTCTTT.

The CDR3 nucleotides read TGTGCCAGAAGCGTGGGACAGGGGGCTGGAATGGGCACTGAAGCTTTCTTT. Translating gives CARSVGQGAGMGTEAFF. This chain joins TRBV5-3 and TRBJ1-1; 12 nucleotides align to TRBD1. TRBV5-3 is an open reading frame whose function is uncertain. Losses at the gene ends were 4 bases for V and 4 bases for J; bases not matched to a gene: 11. This CDR3 contains 17 residues.

CDR3 residues: CASSYSGTGRGEQFF. For the CDR3, the DNA is TGTGCCAGCAGTTACTCCGGGACAGGGAGGGGTGAGCAGTTCTTC. The rearrangement joins TRBV6-5 to TRBJ2-1; 9 bases are a match to TRBD1. Trimming at V came to 0 bases and at J to 9 bases, leaving 6 bases not matched to a gene. CDR3 length: 15 residues. CDR1 and CDR2 from the germline V gene are MNHEY and SVGAGI.

V usage is TRBV5-1 and J usage is TRBJ2-7, with a weak D call TRBD1 (6 bases). V lost 3 bases to trimming and J lost 2 bases, with 12 bases between them. Germline V gives CDR1 SGHRS, CDR2 YFSETQ. The CDR3 runs 14 residues. The CDR3 sequence: CASSSQGAPYEQYF. In DNA, the CDR3 is TGCGCCAGCAGCTCACAGGGTGCCCCCTACGAGCAGTACTTC.

CDR3 region: CASSGTGLGMLGTDTQYF. As DNA, the CDR3 is TGCGCCAGCAGTGGCACAGGTCTGGGAATGCTTGGCACAGATACGCAGTATTTT. This chain uses TRBV5-1 with TRBJ2-3, with a possible D match to TRBD1 (5 bases). V gave up 5 bases and J gave up 1 base, with 23 bases separating them. The CDR3 runs to 18 residues. The germline V gene has CDR1 SGHRS and CDR2 YFSETQ.

V usage is TRBV5-4 and J usage is TRBJ2-4; 10 bases are shared with TRBD1. J gave up 9 bases and V 4 bases, and 7 bases lay outside the gene matches. The CDR3 has 14 amino acids. The germline V gene has CDR1 SGHNT and CDR2 YYREEE (reference sequence). The CDR3 protein is CASSIPGQGSIQYF. The CDR3 DNA sequence: TGTGCCAGCAGCATTCCGGGACAGGGGAGCATTCAGTACTTC.

DNA of the CDR3: TGTGCCAGCAGCTTAGATCGGGACAGGGAAATCTATGGCTACACCTTC. Encoded protein: CASSLDRDREIYGYTF. The V gene is TRBV11-2, the J gene TRBJ1-2; 9 nucleotides match TRBD1. This CDR3 comprises 16 residues. The germline V gene has CDR1 SGHAT and CDR2 FQNNGV. V dropped 0 bases and J dropped 4; count of bases not matched to a gene: 6.

The chain couples TRBV6-4 to TRBJ2-3; TRBD2 matches at 10 bases. Germline V CDR1 and CDR2: MRHNA, SNTAGT. V was pared by 5 bases and J by 2 bases, with 7 bases of the junction left unmatched. The CDR3 is 16 residues long. The CDR3 here is CASSSGAGGPTDTQYF. The CDR3 nucleotides read TGTGCCAGCAGTTCCGGAGCGGGAGGGCCCACAGATACGCAGTATTTT.

The J gene is TRBJ2-1, the V gene TRBV6-1, with D unresolved. V was shortened by 8 bases and J by 8 bases, with 16 bases between the two germline ends. The length of the CDR3 is 13 residues. Looked up from germline, CDR1 is MNHNS and CDR2 is SASEGT. CDR3 sequence (DNA): TGTGCCAGCCTCTTCTTTTCCCCCTATGAGCAGTTCTTC. Amino acid sequence: CASLFFSPYEQFF.

This sequence joins TRBV27 and TRBJ1-2, with a weak D call TRBD1 (6 bases). The V end was cut by 5 bases, the J end by 2 bases, with 15 bases between. The germline V gene has CDR1 MNHEY and CDR2 SMNVEV (reference sequence). There are 15 residues in the CDR3. The CDR3 sequence: CASSEATGSNYGYTF. CDR3 coding DNA: TGTGCCAGCAGTGAAGCGACAGGCTCCAACTATGGCTACACCTTC.

The CDR3 is CASSRVLDSAYEQYF. For the CDR3, the DNA is TGCGCCAGCAGCCGCGTACTGGACAGCGCCTACGAGCAGTACTTC. This chain connects TRBV4-1 to TRBJ2-7, with D perhaps matching TRBD1 (6 bases). V lost 4 bases, J lost 2 bases, and 15 bases lay in between. CDR1 MGHRA and CDR2 YSYEKL come from the germline V gene. The CDR3 loop spans 15 amino acids.

This chain links TRBV6-5 with TRBJ1-6; 8 bases are shared with TRBD1. V was clipped by 8 bases and J by 0 bases; unmatched bases: 3. Germline V gene sequence: CDR1 MNHEY, CDR2 SVGAGI. This CDR3 region has 15 residues. DNA of the CDR3: TGTGCCAGCGGGACAGGAAGCTCCTATAATTCACCCCTCCACTTT. Translation: CASGTGSSYNSPLHF.